Below, 28 T cell receptor beta chains from the same sample are listed, as sequenced in a study of patients with pleural tuberculosis. TCRdb used MiXCR to reprocess the reads, holding one entry per CDR3 protein. The sample consists of approximately 50,000 distinct CDR3 sequences, approximately 7.5% of them appearing once. These receptor sequences come from a human donor with pleural tuberculosis.

In its sample, this clonotype was seen many times. The CDR3 DNA reads TGTGCCAGTAGTCCGGGACAGGACTACGAGCAGTACGTC. It is translated as CASSPGQDYEQYV. This rearrangement joins TRBV19 to TRBJ2-7; 8 nucleotides align to TRBD1. The CDR3 consists of 13 residues. Per germline, CDR1 LNHDA and CDR2 SQIVND (reference sequence). V was clipped by 5 bases and J by 3 bases; unmatched bases: 3.

This clonotype was recorded at least ten times. This chain joins TRBV12-3 or TRBV12-4 and TRBJ1-2; D gene unclear. V was cut by 8 bases and J by 6 bases, with 13 bases left in between. The length of the CDR3 is 12 residues. CDR3 amino acids: CASASGMNGYTF. CDR3 nucleotides: TGTGCCAGCGCATCTGGCATGAATGGCTACACCTTC.

Many counts were recorded for this clonotype. The chain carries TRBV20-1 and TRBJ2-7; D is undetermined. CDR1 and CDR2 (germline): DFQATT, SNEGSKA (reference sequence). V gave up 3 bases and J gave up 1 base, with 7 bases separating them. This CDR3 is built from 12 residues. The CDR3 DNA reads as TGCAGTGCTAGCCGCAGTTCCTACGAGCAGTACGTC. The encoded protein is CSASRSSYEQYV.

This clonotype has a count of ten or more. The rearrangement links TRBV28 to TRBJ1-5, with unresolved D. Germline CDR1 reads MDHEN; CDR2 reads SYDVKM. The CDR3 sequence is 14 residues long. The germline V and J ends were trimmed by 8 bases and 0 bases, with 11 bases remaining between them. The CDR3 loop reads CASQDADSNQPQHF. CDR3 DNA sequence: TGTGCCAGCCAGGACGCAGATAGCAATCAGCCCCAGCATTTT.

The rearrangement joins TRBV5-4 to TRBJ1-3; D gene ambiguous. Germline CDR1 and CDR2: SGHNT and YYREEE (reference sequence). Trimming stripped 0 bases from V and 4 bases from J, with 14 bases between. The CDR3 is 16 residues long. CDR3 protein: CASSLAGGILGNTIYF. For the CDR3, the DNA is TGTGCCAGCAGCTTGGCGGGCGGGATCCTCGGAAACACCATATATTTT.

The CDR3 region is CASRLGGGTTYEQYF. CDR3 DNA: TGTGCCAGCAGACTAGGTGGAGGAACAACCTACGAGCAGTACTTC. V is TRBV12-3 or TRBV12-4 and J is TRBJ2-7; possibly TRBD2 for D (5 bases). CDR3 size: 15 residues. With 6 bases removed from V and 2 bases from J, the gap between germline ends came to 17 bases.

This clonotype occurred a few times. J is TRBJ1-1 and V is TRBV29-1; a possible D gene is TRBD1 (5 bases). The CDR3 extends over 14 amino acids. Germline V gives CDR1 SQVTM, CDR2 ANQGSEA. Trimming took off 2 bases at V and 3 bases at J, with 13 bases between the two ends. In nucleotides, the CDR3 is TGCAGCGTTGAAAGGTCCTGGGGGGACACTGAAGCTTTCTTT. Amino acids: CSVERSWGDTEAFF.

For this clonotype: A read error is possible here, since a much larger clone lies one base away. The J gene is TRBJ2-3, the V gene TRBV20-1, with TRBD2 matching over 7 bases. The CDR3 has 15 residues. CDR1 and CDR2 (germline): DFQATT, SNEGSKA (reference sequence). CDR3 protein: CSARVPAGSTGTQYF. In DNA, the CDR3 is TGCAGTGCTAGAGTTCCAGCGGGGAGCACAGGTACGCAGTATTTT.

This clonotype was counted many times. The rearrangement links TRBV4-1 to TRBJ2-5; 10 positions match TRBD1. Germline-derived CDR1 and CDR2 are MGHRA and YSYEKL. There are 14 residues in the CDR3. The junction had 6 bases not matched to a gene; V was cut back by 6 bases and J by 5 bases. The CDR3 nucleotides read TGCGCCAGCAGGTCGACAGGGGGCGTGGAGACCCAGTACTTC. Its protein product is CASRSTGGVETQYF.

This clonotype was detected many times. The chain carries TRBV10-3 and TRBJ2-3, with 8 bases aligning to TRBD2. Germline CDR1 is ENHRY and CDR2 is SYGVKD. The CDR3 sequence is 14 residues long. With V trimmed by 10 bases and J by 1 base, 7 bases remained unmatched. DNA for the CDR3: TGTGCCACTACAGGACTAGCCCGCACAGATACGCAGTATTTT. Amino acids: CATTGLARTDTQYF.

This clonotype was seen at least ten times. This sequence joins TRBV6-1 and TRBJ1-1; D unclear. The CDR3 loop spans 14 amino acids. Between the trimmed V and J ends, which lost 7 bases and 1 base, there was a span of 13 bases. CDR1 and CDR2 (germline): MNHNS, SASEGT. The CDR3 DNA reads TGTGCCAGCAAGAGAGAAGGGAGGAACACTGAAGCTTTCTTT. Translating gives CASKREGRNTEAFF.

This clonotype has at least ten counts. The chain carries TRBV12-3 or TRBV12-4 and TRBJ2-1; 13 nucleotides agree with TRBD2. The CDR3 spans 16 residues. Trimming at V came to 4 bases and at J to 7 bases, leaving 7 bases not matched to a gene. CDR3 sequence: CASSSGLAGAQNEQFF. The CDR3 nucleotides read TGTGCCAGCAGTTCCGGACTAGCGGGGGCCCAAAATGAGCAGTTCTTC.

This clonotype has at least ten counts. The chain's CDR3 is CSARDLSGGGDTQYF. In DNA, the CDR3 is TGCAGTGCTAGAGACCTAAGCGGAGGGGGGGATACGCAGTATTTT. The chain carries TRBV20-1 and TRBJ2-3, with D perhaps being TRBD1 or TRBD2 (6 bases each). Germline V lookup: CDR1 DFQATT, CDR2 SNEGSKA (reference sequence). The CDR3 has 15 amino acids. Trimming shortened V by 0 bases and J by 6 bases, and 16 bases separated the two germline ends.

This clonotype was observed at least ten times. The CDR3 sequence is CSARGTSGSRNEQFF. The CDR3 DNA reads as TGCAGTGCTAGGGGGACTAGCGGGAGTAGAAATGAGCAGTTCTTC. The chain employs TRBV20-1 and TRBJ2-1; 14 nucleotides align to TRBD2. The V segment lost 3 bases and the J segment 7 bases; nucleotides outside the gene matches: 5. Germline lookup yields CDR1 DFQATT and CDR2 SNEGSKA (reference sequence). This CDR3 contains 15 residues.

This clonotype has a handful of counts. This chain uses TRBV19 with TRBJ2-7; D might be TRBD2 (6 bases). The length of the CDR3 is 13 residues. Between the trimmed V and J ends, which lost 10 bases and 2 bases, there was a span of 15 bases. Looked up from germline, CDR1 is LNHDA and CDR2 is SQIVND (reference sequence). For the CDR3, the DNA is TGTGCCACCTCAGGGCGGGATCCCTACGAGCAGTACGTC. Translation gives CATSGRDPYEQYV.

The chain carries TRBV11-2 and TRBJ2-2, with TRBD1 as a possible D gene (5 bases). The CDR3 length is 14 residues. Germline V gives CDR1 SGHAT, CDR2 FQNNGV. The V end lost 3 bases, the J end lost 8 bases, and 13 bases lay between the germline ends. CDR3 residues: CASSFYQGQGELFF. CDR3 bases: TGTGCCAGCAGCTTTTACCAGGGCCAGGGGGAGCTGTTTTTT.

This clonotype showed up many times. The V call is TRBV24-1, the J call TRBJ1-5, with TRBD1 matching 11 bases. Germline CDR1 KGHDR, CDR2 SFDVKD. The CDR3 spans 14 residues. V trimming: 5 bases; J trimming: 6 bases; junction bases outside the gene matches: 2. DNA for the CDR3: TGTGCCACCAGTGCCGGGACAGGGGGTCAGCCCCAGCATTTT. Protein: CATSAGTGGQPQHF.

This clonotype has a count of ten or more. This chain links TRBV6-2 or TRBV6-3 with TRBJ2-1, with TRBD2 matching over 8 bases. Trimming at V came to 2 bases and at J to 4 bases, leaving 4 bases not matched to a gene. The CDR3 has 15 residues. Per the germline V gene, CDR1 is MNHEY and CDR2 is SVGEGT. This chain's CDR3 is CASSYELAGYNEQFF. CDR3 bases: TGTGCCAGCAGTTACGAGCTAGCGGGTTACAATGAGCAGTTCTTC.

In its sample, this clonotype was seen many times. The chain is built from TRBV20-1 and TRBJ1-5, with TRBD1 as a possible D gene (5 bases). V lost 5 bases to trimming and J lost 0 bases, with 17 bases between them. The CDR3 totals 16 residues. The germline V gene has CDR1 DFQATT and CDR2 SNEGSKA (reference sequence). The CDR3 is CSAGTSGTHSNQPQHF. In nucleotides, the CDR3 is TGCAGTGCTGGTACTTCCGGGACCCATAGCAATCAGCCCCAGCATTTT.

This clonotype showed up just a few times. The rearrangement links TRBV3-1 to TRBJ1-4; 8 bases map to TRBD1. The trim removed 3 bases at V and 7 bases at J, leaving 4 bases unmatched. This CDR3 is built from 14 residues. The germline CDR1 and CDR2 sequences are LGHDT and YNNKEL (reference sequence). The CDR3 reads CASSQDRAGEKLFF. CDR3 DNA: TGTGCCAGCAGCCAGGACAGGGCGGGTGAAAAACTGTTTTTT.

This clonotype was recorded many times. V and J are TRBV5-1 and TRBJ2-3; 7 nucleotides match TRBD2. Germline trimming cut 5 bases from V and 0 bases from J; bases unmatched to any gene: 3. The CDR3 covers 14 residues. CDR1 is SGHRS and CDR2 is YFSETQ in the germline V gene. The CDR3 reads CASRAGLSTDTQYF. The CDR3 nucleotides are TGCGCCAGCAGGGCGGGACTAAGCACAGATACGCAGTATTTT.

Many counts were recorded for this clonotype. This chain joins TRBV2 and TRBJ2-1, with D possibly being TRBD2 (6 bases). Germline CDR1 SNHLY, CDR2 FYNNEI. The ends were cut back, 7 bases at V and 6 bases at J, with 13 bases in the middle. This CDR3 is 13 amino acids long. Here the CDR3 DNA reads TGTGCCAGCAACCGGGAGTTAAGCAATGAGCAGTTCTTC. Translation gives CASNRELSNEQFF.

This clonotype was found many times. The rearrangement joins TRBV27 to TRBJ1-2; tentative D call: TRBD1 (5 bases). With 0 bases removed from V and 3 bases from J, the gap between germline ends came to 11 bases. Germline CDR1 is MNHEY and CDR2 is SMNVEV (reference sequence). This CDR3 is 15 amino acids long. The CDR3 loop is CASSLSSRADYGYTF. CDR3 sequence (DNA): TGTGCCAGCAGTTTATCATCCAGGGCAGACTATGGCTACACCTTC.

This clonotype came up many times. The V and J genes are TRBV11-1 and TRBJ2-5; D unresolved. V was clipped by 1 base and J by 3 bases, with 15 bases between them. Germline assignment: CDR1 SGHAT and CDR2 FQDESV (reference sequence). There are 16 residues in the CDR3. The CDR3 DNA reads as TGTGCCAGCAGCTTAGGATCCACGGTGCAAAAAGAGACCCAGTACTTC. It codes for CASSLGSTVQKETQYF.

This clonotype was counted only a few times. V and J are TRBV29-1 and TRBJ2-3; D may correspond to TRBD1 or TRBD2 (5 bases each). Germline CDR1 SQVTM, CDR2 ANQGSEA. This CDR3 region has 13 residues. The germline V and J ends were trimmed by 0 bases and 3 bases, with 7 bases remaining between them. This chain's CDR3 is CSVEEGDTDTQYF. In DNA form, the CDR3 reads TGCAGCGTTGAAGAGGGGGATACAGATACGCAGTATTTT.

This clonotype came up a few times. This chain links TRBV9 with TRBJ1-5, with D hard to call. V lost 0 bases to trimming and J lost 0 bases, with 7 bases between them. CDR3 size: 15 residues. Germline V gene lookup returns CDR1 SGDLS and CDR2 YYNGEE. CDR3 loop: CASSVGVNSNQPQHF. In nucleotides, the CDR3 is TGTGCCAGCAGCGTAGGGGTGAATAGCAATCAGCCCCAGCATTTT.

The V gene is TRBV12-5, the J gene TRBJ2-3, with no clear D. V lost 0 bases, J lost 5 bases, and 12 bases lay in between. The germline CDR1 and CDR2 sequences are LGHNT and FRNRAP. This CDR3 comprises 15 residues. The CDR3 DNA is TGTGCTAGTGGTTTGGTACGCGCAGCTGTAGATACGCAGTATTTT. It encodes CASGLVRAAVDTQYF. The full variable domain, with the rest looked up from reference TRBV12-5 and TRBJ2-3, is DARVTQTPRHKVTEMGQEVTMRCQPILGHNTVFWYRQTMMQGLELLAYFRNRAPLDDSGMPKDRFSAEMPDATLATLKIQPSEPRDSAVYFCASGLVRAAVDTQYFGPGTRLTVL.

In its sample, this clonotype ranks as medium-sized (0.01 to 0.1%). An end of the junction differs from the germline gene, which may be a read error. CDR3 in DNA: TGTGCCAGCAGCGAGACAGGGTATAAGTCACCCCTCCACTTT. Protein sequence: CASSETGYKSPLHF. V gene TRBV9 combines with J gene TRBJ1-6; 7 nucleotides line up with TRBD1. Germline-derived CDR1 and CDR2 are SGDLS and YYNGEE. The CDR3 runs 14 residues. The whole variable domain, filled in from reference TRBV9 and TRBJ1-6, reads DSGVTQTPKHLITATGQRVTLRCSPRSGDLSVYWYQQSLDQGLQFLIQYYNGEERAKGNILERFSAQQFPDLHSELNLSSLELGDSALYFCASSETGYKSPLHFGNGTRLTVT.